Following are 21 T cell receptor beta chains from one sample sequenced in a study of blood T cells in healthy people across ages. A second PCR of roughly 7 to 11 cycles used a sample-barcoded 5' primer and a J-beta primer mix. TCRdb reprocessed the 5' RACE reads via MiXCR and lists one record per CDR3 protein. The sample consists of about 640,000 distinct CDR3 sequences, roughly 30% of them appearing once. The sample was blood. Receptors were obtained from a woman aged 80 or over in good health.

The chain employs TRBV7-2 and TRBJ1-3, with D possibly matching TRBD1 (6 bases). From germline, CDR1 is SGHTA and CDR2 FQGNSA. V gave up 3 bases and J gave up 4 bases, with 13 bases separating them. The CDR3 covers 15 residues. The CDR3 DNA follows: TGTGCCAGCAGCTTGCCCAGGGGAGGGGGAAACACCATATATTTT. It specifies CASSLPRGGGNTIYF.

There are many counts of this clonotype. This chain connects TRBV25-1 to TRBJ2-3, with D perhaps matching TRBD1 (6 bases). The CDR3 is 14 residues long. CDR1 is MGHDK and CDR2 is SYGVNS in the germline V gene. Deletions cut 7 bases from V and 1 base from J, with 12 bases between. CDR3 in DNA: TGTGCCAGCACAAAGGACAGAGGCACAGATACGCAGTATTTT. Translated, it gives CASTKDRGTDTQYF.

J is TRBJ2-4 and V is TRBV20-1, with 7 bases lining up with TRBD2. Germline V gene sequence: CDR1 DFQATT, CDR2 SNEGSKA (reference sequence). The length of the CDR3 is 15 residues. Unmatched junction bases numbered 18, after V lost 3 bases and J lost 13 bases. DNA for the CDR3: TGCAGTGCTAGGACCCTCCTGACTAGCAGGGATACGCAGTACTTC. It is translated as CSARTLLTSRDTQYF.

The chain recombines TRBV7-3 with TRBJ2-3; TRBD2 might be the D (5 bases). There are 15 residues in the CDR3. The V and J ends lost 8 bases and 1 base respectively, with 16 bases between them. Germline V gene data show CDR1 as SGHTA and CDR2 as FQGTGA. The CDR3 bases are TGTGCCAGCGGCTCCTCCGGGGTTCGCACAGATACGCAGTATTTT. Amino acid sequence: CASGSSGVRTDTQYF.

This clonotype came up many times. This may be a read error: a much more frequent sequence differs by one nucleotide. The J gene is TRBJ1-4, the V gene TRBV7-9, with D uncertain. The CDR3 is 16 residues long. Germline V gene sequence: CDR1 SEHNR, CDR2 FQNEAQ (reference sequence). The CDR3: CASSLALFRSNEKRFF. CDR3 bases: TGTGCCAGCAGCTTAGCTCTTTTCCGATCTAATGAAAAACGGTTTTTT.

V usage is TRBV7-9 and J usage is TRBJ2-4; 11 nucleotides line up with TRBD1. The germline V gene has CDR1 SEHNR and CDR2 FQNEAQ (reference sequence). This CDR3 spans 13 amino acids. The J segment lost 11 bases and the V segment lost 0 bases, leaving 0 bases of the junction unmatched. The CDR3 DNA is TGTGCCAGCAGCTTAGCGGGACAGGGGGTTCAGTACTTC. It yields the protein CASSLAGQGVQYF. Looking up the rest from reference TRBV7-9 and TRBJ2-4 gives the full variable domain: DTGVSQNPRHKITKRGQNVTFRCDPISEHNRLYWYRQTLGQGPEFLTYFQNEAQLEKSRLLSDRFSAERPKGSFSTLEIQRTEQGDSAMYLCASSLAGQGVQYFGAGTRLSVL.

This clonotype was seen ten or more times. The chain links TRBV7-2 to TRBJ2-7; D not resolved. V lost 5 bases and J 5 bases, leaving 16 bases between the germline ends. The CDR3 contains 14 residues. Germline lookup yields CDR1 SGHTA and CDR2 FQGNSA. The CDR3, as DNA: TGTGCCAGCAGCCCCCTGAGGCGAAGACACGAGCAGTACTTC. Its protein is CASSPLRRRHEQYF.

As for this clonotype: A single base separates this from a much larger clone, so it may be a read error. This CDR3 reads CASSYLDRYNEQFF. DNA for the CDR3: TGTGCCAGCAGTTACCTCGACAGATACAATGAGCAGTTCTTC. The gene calls are TRBV6-5 and TRBJ2-1, with a possible D match to TRBD1 (5 bases). Germline CDR1 is MNHEY and CDR2 is SVGAGI. V lost 2 bases to trimming and J lost 4 bases, with 9 bases between them. This CDR3 is 14 amino acids long.

This clonotype was counted at least ten times. The chain links TRBV7-3 to TRBJ2-1; D possibly corresponds to TRBD2 (5 bases). The germline V gene encodes CDR1 SGHTA and CDR2 FQGTGA. This CDR3 spans 14 amino acids. V was pared by 5 bases and J by 5 bases, with 13 bases between. CDR3 nucleotides: TGTGCCAGCAGCGCGGGTGGGAGCAACAATGAGCAGTTCTTC. Its protein is CASSAGGSNNEQFF.

On this clonotype: Since a much larger clone is just one base distant, this may be a read error. V and J are TRBV15 and TRBJ2-5, with D possibly TRBD1 on 5 matching bases. V was clipped by 0 bases and J by 11 bases, with 22 bases between them. The CDR3 length is 16 residues. Germline V gene lookup returns CDR1 LNHNV and CDR2 YYDKDF (reference sequence). CDR3: CATSRDPAGFDGEQYF. The CDR3 region has the DNA TGTGCCACCAGCAGAGATCCGGCAGGGTTTGACGGTGAGCAGTACTTC.

The chain recombines TRBV5-1 with TRBJ2-2; D is perhaps TRBD1 (6 bases). Trimming took 7 bases from V and 6 from J, leaving 13 bases between them. Germline loops: CDR1 SGHRS, CDR2 YFSETQ. The CDR3 length is 13 residues. CDR3 sequence reads: CASHNPGAGELFF. CDR3 in DNA: TGCGCCAGCCACAATCCAGGGGCCGGGGAGCTGTTTTTT.

This clonotype was seen many times. The V and J genes are TRBV5-1 and TRBJ1-2, with 9 bases aligning to TRBD1. This CDR3 contains 16 residues. Losses at the gene ends were 3 bases for V and 8 bases for J; bases not matched to a gene: 14. CDR1 is SGHRS, CDR2 YFSETQ, per germline. Written as DNA, the CDR3 is TGCGCCAGCAGCTCCCCGGGACAGGGAAGAATCTCGGGCTACACCTTC. This translates into CASSSPGQGRISGYTF.

Turning to this clonotype: A much larger clone sits a single nucleotide away, making a read error possible. The CDR3 nucleotides read TGTACCAGCTCACCGGCAGAAGATACGCAGTATTTT. Translated, it gives CTSSPAEDTQYF. This chain joins TRBV18 and TRBJ2-3; the D is unclear. The CDR3 runs 12 residues. Germline V gives CDR1 KGHSH, CDR2 LQKENI.

This clonotype has only a few counts. This may stem from a read error, because a much larger clone lies one nucleotide away. This rearrangement joins TRBV12-3 or TRBV12-4 to TRBJ2-5, with 9 bases aligning to TRBD1. The CDR3 length is 14 residues. Trimming removed 6 bases from V and 11 bases from J; junction bases left unmatched: 13. The CDR3 DNA reads TGTGCCAGCAGCCCGGGACAGGGTTGGAGTGAGCAGTACTTC. Its protein product is CASSPGQGWSEQYF.

In this sample, this clonotype turned up many times. J is TRBJ1-4 and V is TRBV7-2, with D perhaps matching TRBD1 (6 bases). The V and J ends lost 6 bases and 7 bases respectively, with 12 bases between them. Germline V gives CDR1 SGHTA, CDR2 FQGNSA. The CDR3 totals 13 residues. CDR3 sequence reads: CASSRDTSEKLFF. The CDR3 DNA is TGTGCCAGCAGTCGGGACACGAGTGAAAAACTGTTTTTT.

This clonotype was recorded at least ten times. The chain carries TRBV29-1 and TRBJ2-3, with D perhaps being TRBD1 or TRBD2 (5 bases each). With 6 bases removed from V and 2 bases from J, the gap between germline ends came to 9 bases. Germline V gives CDR1 SQVTM, CDR2 ANQGSEA. The CDR3 is made up of 12 amino acids. CDR3 amino acids: CSVGRSTDTQYF. The CDR3 DNA reads as TGCAGCGTGGGACGGTCCACAGATACGCAGTATTTT.

This clonotype occurred a few times. Possible read error: a much larger clone is one base away. The rearrangement links TRBV9 to TRBJ1-2; 9 bases align to TRBD1. The CDR3 totals 15 residues. V trimming: 3 bases; J trimming: 6 bases; junction bases outside the gene matches: 9. Germline-derived CDR1 and CDR2 are SGDLS and YYNGEE. CDR3 coding DNA: TGTGCCAGCAGCGACGGACAGGGGAGGAACCATGGCTACACCTTC. As protein: CASSDGQGRNHGYTF.

This clonotype was counted ten times or more. This chain links TRBV7-9 with TRBJ2-1; D possibly corresponds to TRBD1 (5 bases). Germline CDR1 SEHNR, CDR2 FQNEAQ (reference sequence). V lost 3 bases to trimming and J lost 2 bases, with 8 bases between them. This CDR3 contains 14 residues. As DNA, the CDR3 is TGTGCCAGCAGCTTCTCAGGGACCTACAATGAGCAGTTCTTC. It codes for CASSFSGTYNEQFF. The variable domain in full, with the rest retrieved from reference TRBV7-9 and TRBJ2-1, is DTGVSQNPRHKITKRGQNVTFRCDPISEHNRLYWYRQTLGQGPEFLTYFQNEAQLEKSRLLSDRFSAERPKGSFSTLEIQRTEQGDSAMYLCASSFSGTYNEQFFGPGTRLTVL.

Comment on this clonotype: This could be a read error, since a much larger clone is one nucleotide away. V gene TRBV29-1 combines with J gene TRBJ2-1; 8 bases map to TRBD1. Gene TRBJ2-7 matches the end of the DNA better, so the J call may be wrong. The V gene's germline CDR1 is SQVTM and CDR2 ANQGSEA. The CDR3 extends over 17 amino acids. The CDR3 bases are TGCAGCGTCTTAGGAGACAGGGGTCTCCCCCTATACAATGAGCAGTACTTC. Residues: CSVLGDRGLPLYNEQYF.

This clonotype was picked up a small number of times. CDR3 DNA sequence: TGTGCCAGCAGTGAAACGGACTGGACCGGGGAGCTGTTTTTT. As protein: CASSETDWTGELFF. The V and J genes are TRBV2 and TRBJ2-2; possibly TRBD2 for D (5 bases). CDR3 length: 14 amino acids. Trimming pared 2 bases from V and 5 bases from J, leaving 9 bases between. Germline V lookup: CDR1 SNHLY, CDR2 FYNNEI.

The table lists this clonotype with many counts. Since a much larger clone is just one base distant, this may be a read error. The chain has TRBV5-6 and TRBJ2-7; tentatively, D is TRBD2 (5 bases). CDR1 is SGHDT and CDR2 is YYEEEE in the germline V gene. The CDR3 length is 14 residues. V lost 3 bases, J lost 0 bases, and 10 bases lay in between. Here the CDR3 DNA reads TGTGCCAGCAGCTGGAGCGGATACTCCTACGAGCAGTACTTC. Protein: CASSWSGYSYEQYF.